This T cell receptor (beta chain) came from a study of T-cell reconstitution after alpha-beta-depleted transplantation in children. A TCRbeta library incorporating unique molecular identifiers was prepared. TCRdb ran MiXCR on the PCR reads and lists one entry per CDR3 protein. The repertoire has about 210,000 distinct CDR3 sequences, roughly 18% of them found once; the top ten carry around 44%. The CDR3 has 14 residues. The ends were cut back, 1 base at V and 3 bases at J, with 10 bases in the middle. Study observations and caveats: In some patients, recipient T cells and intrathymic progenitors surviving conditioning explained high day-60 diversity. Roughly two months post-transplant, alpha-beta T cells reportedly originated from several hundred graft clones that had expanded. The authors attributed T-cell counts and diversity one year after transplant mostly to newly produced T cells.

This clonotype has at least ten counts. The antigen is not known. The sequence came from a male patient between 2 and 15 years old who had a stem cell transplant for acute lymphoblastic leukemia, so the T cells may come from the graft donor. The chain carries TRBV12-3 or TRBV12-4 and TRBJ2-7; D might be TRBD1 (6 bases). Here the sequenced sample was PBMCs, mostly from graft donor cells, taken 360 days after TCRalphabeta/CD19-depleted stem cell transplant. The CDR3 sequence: CASSLDRANYEQYF. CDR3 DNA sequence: TGTGCCAGCAGTTTAGACAGGGCAAACTACGAGCAGTACTTC.